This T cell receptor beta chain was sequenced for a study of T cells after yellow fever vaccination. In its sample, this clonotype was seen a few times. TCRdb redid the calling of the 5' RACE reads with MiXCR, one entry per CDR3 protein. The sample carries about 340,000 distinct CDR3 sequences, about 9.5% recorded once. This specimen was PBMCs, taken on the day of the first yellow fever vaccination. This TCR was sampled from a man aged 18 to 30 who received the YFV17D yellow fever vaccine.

CDR3 residues: CATSDPGQETQYF. The DNA for the CDR3 is TGTGCCACCAGTGATCCCGGGCAGGAGACCCAGTACTTC. V is TRBV24-1 and J is TRBJ2-5; D gene ambiguous. The CDR3 loop spans 13 amino acids. V was trimmed by 3 bases and J by 5 bases, leaving 9 bases between them. CDR1 and CDR2 (germline): KGHDR, SFDVKD.